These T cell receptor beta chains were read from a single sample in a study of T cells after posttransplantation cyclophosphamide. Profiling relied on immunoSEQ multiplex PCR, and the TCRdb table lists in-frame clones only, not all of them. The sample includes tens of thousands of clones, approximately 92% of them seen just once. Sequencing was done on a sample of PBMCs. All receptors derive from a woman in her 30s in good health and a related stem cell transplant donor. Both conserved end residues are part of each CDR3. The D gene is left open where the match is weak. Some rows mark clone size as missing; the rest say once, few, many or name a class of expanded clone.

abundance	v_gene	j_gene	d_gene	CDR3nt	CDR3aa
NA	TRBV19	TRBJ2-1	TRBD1	TGTGCCAGTAGTACACCGGGACAGGGGTTAAATGAGCAGTTCTTC	CASSTPGQGLNEQFF
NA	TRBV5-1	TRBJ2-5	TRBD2	TGCGCCAGCAGCTTGACTAGCGGGGGCCTAACGACCCAGTACTTC	CASSLTSGGLTTQYF
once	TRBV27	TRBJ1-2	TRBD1	TGTGCCAGCAGTTTATCTAACAGGGGGCATGGCTACACCTTC	CASSLSNRGHGYTF
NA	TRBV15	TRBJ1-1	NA	TGTGCCACCAGCAGAGGCCGACTCGAAACTGAAGCTTTCTTT	CATSRGRLETEAFF
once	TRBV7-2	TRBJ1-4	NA	TGTGCCAGCAGCTTAGCGGTGGGAAGGGAAAAACTGTTTTTT	CASSLAVGREKLFF
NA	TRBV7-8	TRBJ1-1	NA	TGTGCCAGCAAGGAGGCGGGGGTTGGGGGGACTGAAGCTTTCTTT	CASKEAGVGGTEAFF
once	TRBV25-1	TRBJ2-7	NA	TGTGCCAGCAGTGGAAACGAGGAACCGTGCTTC	CASSGNEEPCF
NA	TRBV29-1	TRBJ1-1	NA	TGCAGCGAGATCCGGGAGAGAAACACTGAAGCTTTCTTT	CSEIRERNTEAFF
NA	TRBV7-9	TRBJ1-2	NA	TGTGCCAGCAGCTTAGCGCTGGGGCAGATCCCTAACTATGGCTACACCTTC	CASSLALGQIPNYGYTF
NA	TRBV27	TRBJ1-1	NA	TGTGCCAGCAGTCCGGGGACGGCGAACACTGAAGCTTTCTTT	CASSPGTANTEAFF
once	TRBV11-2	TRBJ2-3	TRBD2	TGTGCCAGCAGCTTAGTGAATAGCGGGATCTCCCGGGCCGCAGATACGCAGTATTTT	CASSLVNSGISRAADTQYF
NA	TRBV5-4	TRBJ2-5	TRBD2	TGTGCCAGTCTACTGGGCGGGGAGGGGATAGAGACCCAGTACTTC	CASLLGGEGIETQYF
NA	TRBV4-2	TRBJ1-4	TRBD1	TGTGCCAGCAGCCAGACAGGGTCTGCAACTAATGAAAAACTGTTTTTT	CASSQTGSATNEKLFF
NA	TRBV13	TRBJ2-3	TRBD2	TGTGCCAGCAGCATTCCTCGTCCTAGCGGGGTAAACACGCAGTATTTT	CASSIPRPSGVNTQYF
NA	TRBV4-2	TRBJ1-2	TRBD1	TGTGCCAGCAGCCAAGGGGGACAGAACTATGGCTACACCTTC	CASSQGGQNYGYTF
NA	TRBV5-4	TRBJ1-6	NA	TGTGCCAGCAGCTTGAATGGGGGGTCCTATAATTCACCCCTCCACTTT	CASSLNGGSYNSPLHF
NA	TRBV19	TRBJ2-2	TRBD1	TGTGCCAGTAAGCGAGACAGGGCGAACACCGGGGAGCTGTTTTTT	CASKRDRANTGELFF
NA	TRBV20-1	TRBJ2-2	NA	TGCAGTGCCCCACGGGGGGGGGAGCTGTTTTTT	CSAPRGGELFF
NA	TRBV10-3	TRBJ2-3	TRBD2	TGTGCCATCAGTGAGTCAGCCAGCGGGGGGGCTTCAGATACGCAGTATTTT	CAISESASGGASDTQYF
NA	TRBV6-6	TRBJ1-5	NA	TGTGCCAGCAGCCAAGGAGGGTTTCAGGGCAATCAGCCCCAGCATTTT	CASSQGGFQGNQPQHF
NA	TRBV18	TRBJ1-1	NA	TGTGCCAGCTCACCACGGACAGCCGTGAACACTGAAGTTTTCTTT	CASSPRTAVNTEVFF
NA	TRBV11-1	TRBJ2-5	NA	TGTGCCAGCAGCTCAACGGCTGGAACCCAGTACTTC	CASSSTAGTQYF
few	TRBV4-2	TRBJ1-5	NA	TGTGCCAGCAGCCAAGACGGAGATAGCAATCAGCCCCAGCATTTT	CASSQDGDSNQPQHF
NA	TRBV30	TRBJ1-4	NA	TGTGCCTGGAGCCGGCAGGGATCAACTAATGAAAAACTGTTTTTT	CAWSRQGSTNEKLFF
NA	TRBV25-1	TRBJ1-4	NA	TGTGCCAGCAGGGGGGACCAAAAACTGTTTTTT	CASRGDQKLFF
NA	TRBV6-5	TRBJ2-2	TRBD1	TGTGCCAGCAGTTACACGACAGGGGCGGCCGGGGAGCTGTTTTTT	CASSYTTGAAGELFF
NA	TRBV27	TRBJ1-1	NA	TGTGCCAGCAGTTTATACGGTAGGAACACTGAAGCTTTCTTT	CASSLYGRNTEAFF
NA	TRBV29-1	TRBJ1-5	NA	TGCGGTGCGGGGCCGCGGGGGCCCCAGCATTTT	CGAGPRGPQHF
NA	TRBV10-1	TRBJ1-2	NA	TGCGCCAGCAGCGGGGACGGTGGCTATGGCTACACCTTC	CASSGDGGYGYTF
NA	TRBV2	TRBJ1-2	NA	TGTGCCAGCAGGGGGGGTCGGACAGACGACTATGGCTACACCTTC	CASRGGRTDDYGYTF
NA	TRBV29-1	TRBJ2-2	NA	TGCAGCGTTGGAGAAACAGGGACCGGGGAGCTGTTTTTT	CSVGETGTGELFF
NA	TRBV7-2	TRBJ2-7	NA	TGTGCCAGCAGCTTAGACGTAGGAGGGAGCTCCTACGAGCAGTACTTC	CASSLDVGGSSYEQYF
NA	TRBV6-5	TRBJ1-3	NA	TGTGCCAGCAGTTCCGGGTTGCACACCATATATTTT	CASSSGLHTIYF
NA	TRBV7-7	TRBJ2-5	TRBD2	TGTGCCAGCAGCTCCGGACTAGCCGAGACCCAGTACTTC	CASSSGLAETQYF
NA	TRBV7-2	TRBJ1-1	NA	TGTGCCAGCAGCTTAGCTTCGGGGAACACTGAAGCTTTCTTT	CASSLASGNTEAFF
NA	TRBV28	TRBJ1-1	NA	TGTGCCAGCAGCCTCTACCTCGGAAGGGTTGGCACTGAAGCTTTCTTT	CASSLYLGRVGTEAFF
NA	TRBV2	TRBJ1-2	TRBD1	TGTGCCAGCAAGGGACAGAGCTATGGCTACACCTTC	CASKGQSYGYTF
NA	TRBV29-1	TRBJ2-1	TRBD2	TGCAGCGTTGAAGCAGGAAGGGGCGGGAGCAATGAGCAGTTCTTC	CSVEAGRGGSNEQFF
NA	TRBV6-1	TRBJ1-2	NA	TGTGCCAGCAGGGCCGACAGGACCAGCGATGGCTACACCTTC	CASRADRTSDGYTF
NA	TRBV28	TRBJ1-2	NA	TGTGCCAGCAGACTTCAGACCGTCAACTATGGCTACACCTTC	CASRLQTVNYGYTF
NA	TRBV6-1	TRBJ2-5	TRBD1	TGTGCCAGCAGCCCCGGGACAGCCCAAGAGACCCAGTACTTC	CASSPGTAQETQYF
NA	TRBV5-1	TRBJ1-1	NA	TGCGCCAGCAGTTTCCAAGGGGGGCAGACTGAAGCTTTCTTT	CASSFQGGQTEAFF
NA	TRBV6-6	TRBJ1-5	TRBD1	TGTGCCAGCAGGAGGGGGCAGGGCAATCAGCCCCAGCATTTT	CASRRGQGNQPQHF
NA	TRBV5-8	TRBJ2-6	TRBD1	TGTGCCAGCAGCTTGGGTCTTAGGGGACAGTCGAGCTCTGGGGCCAACGTCCTGACTTTC	CASSLGLRGQSSSGANVLTF
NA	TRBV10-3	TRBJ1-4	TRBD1	TGTGCCATCAGTGGGAACAGGGGCCTGGAAAAACTGTTTTTT	CAISGNRGLEKLFF
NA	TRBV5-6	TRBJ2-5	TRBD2	TGTGCCAGCAGCTCTAGCGGGGGCCAAGAGACCCAGTACTTC	CASSSSGGQETQYF